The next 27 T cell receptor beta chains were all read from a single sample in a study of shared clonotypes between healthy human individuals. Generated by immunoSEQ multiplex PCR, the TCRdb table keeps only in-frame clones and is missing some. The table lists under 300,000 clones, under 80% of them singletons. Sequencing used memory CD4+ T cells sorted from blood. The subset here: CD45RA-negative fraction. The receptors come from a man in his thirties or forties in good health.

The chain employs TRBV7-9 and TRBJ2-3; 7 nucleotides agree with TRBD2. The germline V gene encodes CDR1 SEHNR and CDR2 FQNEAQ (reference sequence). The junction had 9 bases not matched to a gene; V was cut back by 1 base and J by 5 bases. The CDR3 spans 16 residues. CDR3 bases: TGTGCCAGCAGCTTAGTACTAGCGTATGTTAAAGATACGCAGTATTTT. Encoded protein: CASSLVLAYVKDTQYF.

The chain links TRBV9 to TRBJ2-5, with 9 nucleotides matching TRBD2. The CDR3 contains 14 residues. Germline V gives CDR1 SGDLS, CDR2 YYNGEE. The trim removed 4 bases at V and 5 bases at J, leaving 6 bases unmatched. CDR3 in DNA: TGTGCCAGCAGCCTCATAGCGGGAGCGGAGACCCAGTACTTC. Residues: CASSLIAGAETQYF.

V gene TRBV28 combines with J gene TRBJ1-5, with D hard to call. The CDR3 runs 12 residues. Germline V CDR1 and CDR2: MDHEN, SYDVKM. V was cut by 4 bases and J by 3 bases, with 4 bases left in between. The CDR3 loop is CASSWTNQPQHF. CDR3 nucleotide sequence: TGTGCCAGCAGTTGGACCAATCAGCCCCAGCATTTT. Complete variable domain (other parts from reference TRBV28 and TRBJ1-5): DVKVTQSSRYLVKRTGEKVFLECVQDMDHENMFWYRQDPGLGLRLIYFSYDVKMKEKGDIPEGYSVSREKKERFSLILESASTNQTSMYLCASSWTNQPQHFGDGTRLSIL.

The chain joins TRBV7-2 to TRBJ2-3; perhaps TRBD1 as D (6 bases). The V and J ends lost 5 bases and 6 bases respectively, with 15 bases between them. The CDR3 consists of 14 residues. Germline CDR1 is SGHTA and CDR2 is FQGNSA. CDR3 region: CASSQWTDVDTQYF. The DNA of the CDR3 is TGTGCCAGCAGCCAATGGACAGACGTGGATACGCAGTATTTT.

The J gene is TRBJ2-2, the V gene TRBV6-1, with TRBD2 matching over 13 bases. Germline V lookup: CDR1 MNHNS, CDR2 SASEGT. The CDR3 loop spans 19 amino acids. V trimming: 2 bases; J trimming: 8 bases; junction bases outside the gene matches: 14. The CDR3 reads CASSERRLAGGYARGELFF. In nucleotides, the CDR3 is TGTGCCAGCAGTGAAAGAAGACTAGCGGGAGGATATGCTAGGGGGGAGCTGTTTTTT.

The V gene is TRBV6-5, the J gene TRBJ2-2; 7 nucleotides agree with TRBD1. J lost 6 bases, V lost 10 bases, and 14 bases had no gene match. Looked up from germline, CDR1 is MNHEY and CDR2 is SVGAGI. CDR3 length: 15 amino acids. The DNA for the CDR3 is TGTGCCACCCTTACAGGGGTCGGAGGTCCCGGGGAGCTGTTTTTT. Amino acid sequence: CATLTGVGGPGELFF.

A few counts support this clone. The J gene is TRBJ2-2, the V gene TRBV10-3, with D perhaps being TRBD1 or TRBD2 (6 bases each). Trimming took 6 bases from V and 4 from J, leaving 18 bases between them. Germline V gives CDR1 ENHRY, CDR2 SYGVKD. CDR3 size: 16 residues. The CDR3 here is CAISAGRGAGTGELFF. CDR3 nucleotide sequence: TGTGCCATCAGCGCCGGTAGGGGGGCGGGCACCGGGGAGCTGTTTTTT.

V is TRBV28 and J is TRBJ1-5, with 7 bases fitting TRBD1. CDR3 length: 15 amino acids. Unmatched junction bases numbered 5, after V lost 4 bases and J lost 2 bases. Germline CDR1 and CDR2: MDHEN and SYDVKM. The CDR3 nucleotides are TGTGCCAGCAGTTCCCAGGGGGGAGGCAATCAGCCCCAGCATTTT. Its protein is CASSSQGGGNQPQHF.

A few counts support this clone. This chain's CDR3 is CASSLDREERETQYF. As DNA, the CDR3 is TGTGCCAGCAGCTTAGACAGGGAAGAGCGGGAGACCCAGTACTTC. This chain uses TRBV13 with TRBJ2-5, with D possibly matching TRBD1 (6 bases). CDR1 and CDR2 from the germline V gene are PRHDT and FYEKMQ (reference sequence). The CDR3 has 15 amino acids. The germline V and J ends were trimmed by 1 base and 5 bases, with 14 bases remaining between them.

CDR3 sequence (DNA): TGCGCCAGCAGTGACCTCCCCCAGGGGCGGCAGTACTTC. Translating gives CASSDLPQGRQYF. This chain uses TRBV10-1 with TRBJ2-7; D may be TRBD1 (6 bases). V was trimmed by 3 bases and J by 9 bases, leaving 15 bases between them. Germline values: CDR1 WNHNN, CDR2 SYGVQD (reference sequence). This CDR3 is built from 13 residues.

The CDR3 nucleotides are TGCGCCAGCAGTCCGAGGGGCGCGGGCCACGAGCAGTACTTC. As protein: CASSPRGAGHEQYF. The V and J genes are TRBV5-1 and TRBJ2-7; TRBD1 or TRBD2 may be the D gene (5 bases each). This CDR3 region has 14 residues. The V and J ends lost 5 bases and 5 bases respectively, with 17 bases between them. Per germline, CDR1 SGHRS and CDR2 YFSETQ.

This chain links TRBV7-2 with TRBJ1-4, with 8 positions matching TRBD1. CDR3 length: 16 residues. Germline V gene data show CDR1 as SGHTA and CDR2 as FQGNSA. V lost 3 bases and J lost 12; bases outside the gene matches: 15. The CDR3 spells CASSFGPGQVGLQLFF. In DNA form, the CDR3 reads TGTGCCAGCAGCTTCGGACCGGGACAGGTGGGGTTGCAACTGTTTTTT.

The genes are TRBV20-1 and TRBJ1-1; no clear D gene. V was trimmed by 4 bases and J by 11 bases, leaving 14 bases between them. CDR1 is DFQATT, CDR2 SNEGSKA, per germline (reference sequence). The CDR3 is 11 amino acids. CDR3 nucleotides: TGCAGTGCTAAGGAAGGTCACGGGGCTTTCTTT. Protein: CSAKEGHGAFF.

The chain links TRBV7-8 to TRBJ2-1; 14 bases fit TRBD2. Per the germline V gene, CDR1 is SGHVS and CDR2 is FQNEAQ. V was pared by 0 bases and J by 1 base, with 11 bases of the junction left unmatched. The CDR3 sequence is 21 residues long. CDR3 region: CASSLARVGLAGDGSYNEQFF. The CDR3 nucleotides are TGTGCCAGCAGCTTAGCGAGAGTGGGACTAGCGGGAGATGGGTCCTACAATGAGCAGTTCTTC.

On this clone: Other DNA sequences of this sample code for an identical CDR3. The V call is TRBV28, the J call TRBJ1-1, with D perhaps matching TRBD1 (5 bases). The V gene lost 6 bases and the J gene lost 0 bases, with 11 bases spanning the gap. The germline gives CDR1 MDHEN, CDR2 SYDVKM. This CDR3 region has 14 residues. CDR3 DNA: TGTGCCAGCAGCCCTGGGGCCCTGAACACTGAAGCTTTCTTT. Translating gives CASSPGALNTEAFF.

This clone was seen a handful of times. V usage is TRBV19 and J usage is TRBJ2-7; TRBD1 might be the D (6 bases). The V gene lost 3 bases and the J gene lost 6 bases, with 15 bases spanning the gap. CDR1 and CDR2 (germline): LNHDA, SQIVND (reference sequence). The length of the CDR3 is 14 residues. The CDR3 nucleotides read TGTGCCAGTAGTATTGACGGGACCAGGGGCGAGCAGTACTTC. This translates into CASSIDGTRGEQYF.

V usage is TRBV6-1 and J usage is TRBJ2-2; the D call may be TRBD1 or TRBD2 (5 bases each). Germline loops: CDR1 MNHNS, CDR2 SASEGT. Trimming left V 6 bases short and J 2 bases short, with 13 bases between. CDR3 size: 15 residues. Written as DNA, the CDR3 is TGTGCCAGCAGGGGGACCAACCACAACACCGGGGAGCTGTTTTTT. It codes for CASRGTNHNTGELFF.

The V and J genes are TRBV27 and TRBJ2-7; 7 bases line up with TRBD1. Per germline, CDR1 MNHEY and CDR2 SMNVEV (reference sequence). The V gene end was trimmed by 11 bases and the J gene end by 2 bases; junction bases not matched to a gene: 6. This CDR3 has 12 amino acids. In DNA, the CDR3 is TGTGCCTCCCAGGGGACAGCCTACGAGCAGTACTTC. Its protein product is CASQGTAYEQYF.

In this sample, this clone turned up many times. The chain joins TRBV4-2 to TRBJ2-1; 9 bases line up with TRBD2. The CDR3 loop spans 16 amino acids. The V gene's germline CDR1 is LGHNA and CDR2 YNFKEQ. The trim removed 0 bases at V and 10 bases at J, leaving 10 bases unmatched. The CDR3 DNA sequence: TGTGCCAGCAGCCAAGATGGGTTAGCGGGAGTCAGAGAGCAGTTCTTC. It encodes CASSQDGLAGVREQFF.

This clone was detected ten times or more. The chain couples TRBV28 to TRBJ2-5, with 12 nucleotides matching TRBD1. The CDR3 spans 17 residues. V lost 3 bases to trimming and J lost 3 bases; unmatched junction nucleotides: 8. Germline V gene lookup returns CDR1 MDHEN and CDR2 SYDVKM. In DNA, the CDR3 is TGTGCCAGCAGTTTTAACCGGGACAGGGGGCTAAAAGAGACCCAGTACTTC. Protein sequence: CASSFNRDRGLKETQYF.

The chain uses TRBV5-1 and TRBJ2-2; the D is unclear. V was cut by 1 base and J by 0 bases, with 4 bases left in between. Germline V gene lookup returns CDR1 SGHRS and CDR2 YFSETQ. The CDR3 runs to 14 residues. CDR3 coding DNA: TGCGCCAGCAGCTTGCTCACGAACACCGGGGAGCTGTTTTTT. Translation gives CASSLLTNTGELFF. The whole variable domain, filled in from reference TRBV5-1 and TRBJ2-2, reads KAGVTQTPRYLIKTRGQQVTLSCSPISGHRSVSWYQQTPGQGLQFLFEYFSETQRNKGNFPGRFSGRQFSNSRSEMNVSTLELGDSALYLCASSLLTNTGELFFGEGSRLTVL.

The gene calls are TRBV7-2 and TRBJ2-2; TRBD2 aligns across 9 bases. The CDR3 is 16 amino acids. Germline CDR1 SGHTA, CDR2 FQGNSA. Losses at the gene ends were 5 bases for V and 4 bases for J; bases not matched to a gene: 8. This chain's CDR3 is CASSVTSGRTTGELFF. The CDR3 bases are TGTGCCAGCAGCGTGACTAGCGGCCGTACCACCGGGGAGCTGTTTTTT.

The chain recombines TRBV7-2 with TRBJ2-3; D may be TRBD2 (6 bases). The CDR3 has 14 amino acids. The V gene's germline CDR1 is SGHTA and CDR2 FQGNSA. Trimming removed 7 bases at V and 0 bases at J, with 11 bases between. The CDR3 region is CASNPGRSTDTQYF. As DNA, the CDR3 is TGTGCCAGCAACCCCGGGAGAAGCACAGATACGCAGTATTTT.

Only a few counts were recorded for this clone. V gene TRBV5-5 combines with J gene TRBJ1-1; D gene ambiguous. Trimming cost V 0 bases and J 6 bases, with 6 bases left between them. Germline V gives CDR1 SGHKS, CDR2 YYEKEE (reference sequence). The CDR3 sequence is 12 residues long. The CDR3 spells CASSLDSAEAFF. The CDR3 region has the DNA TGTGCCAGCAGCTTGGACAGTGCTGAAGCTTTCTTT.

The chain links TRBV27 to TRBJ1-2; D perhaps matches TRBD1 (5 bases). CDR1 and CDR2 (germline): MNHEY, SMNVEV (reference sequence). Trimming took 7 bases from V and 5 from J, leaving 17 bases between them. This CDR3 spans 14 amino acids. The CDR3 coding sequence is TGTGCCAGCATGTATCGGCAGGGCGGGTATGGCTACACCTTC. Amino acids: CASMYRQGGYGYTF.

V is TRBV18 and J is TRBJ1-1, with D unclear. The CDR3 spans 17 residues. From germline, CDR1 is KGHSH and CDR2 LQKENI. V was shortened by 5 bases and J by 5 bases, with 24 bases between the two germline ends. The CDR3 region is CASSSSMSGIGGTEAFF. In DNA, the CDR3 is TGTGCCAGCTCATCCTCGATGTCGGGGATCGGCGGAACTGAAGCTTTCTTT.

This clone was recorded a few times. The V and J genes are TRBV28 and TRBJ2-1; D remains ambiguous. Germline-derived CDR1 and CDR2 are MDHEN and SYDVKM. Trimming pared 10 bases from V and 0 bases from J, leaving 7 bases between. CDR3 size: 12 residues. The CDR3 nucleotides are TGTGCCACGACTCTCTCCTACAATGAGCAGTTCTTC. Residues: CATTLSYNEQFF.